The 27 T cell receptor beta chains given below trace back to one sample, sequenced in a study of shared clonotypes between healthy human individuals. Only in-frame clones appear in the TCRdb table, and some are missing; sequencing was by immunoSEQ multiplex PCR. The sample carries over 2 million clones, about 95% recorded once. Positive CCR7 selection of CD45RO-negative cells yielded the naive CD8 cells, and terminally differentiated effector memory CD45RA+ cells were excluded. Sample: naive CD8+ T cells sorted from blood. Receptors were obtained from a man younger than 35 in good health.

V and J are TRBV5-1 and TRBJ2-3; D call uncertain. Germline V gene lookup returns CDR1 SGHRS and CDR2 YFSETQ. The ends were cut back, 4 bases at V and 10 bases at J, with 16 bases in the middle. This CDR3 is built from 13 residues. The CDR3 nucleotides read TGCGCCAGCAGCCCGCCACCGGCCCCGGCGCAGTATTTT. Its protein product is CASSPPPAPAQYF.

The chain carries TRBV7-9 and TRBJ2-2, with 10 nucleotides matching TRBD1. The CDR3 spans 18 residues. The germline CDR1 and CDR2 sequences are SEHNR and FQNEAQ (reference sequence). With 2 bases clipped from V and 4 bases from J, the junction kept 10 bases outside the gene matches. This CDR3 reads CASSLIRPGTGATGELFF. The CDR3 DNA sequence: TGTGCCAGCAGCTTAATCAGGCCGGGGACAGGGGCCACCGGGGAGCTGTTTTTT.

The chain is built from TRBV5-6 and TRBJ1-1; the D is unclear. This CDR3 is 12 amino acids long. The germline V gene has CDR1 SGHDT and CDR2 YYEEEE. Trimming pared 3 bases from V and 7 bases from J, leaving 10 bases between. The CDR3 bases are TGTGCCAGCAGCTCTTCTCCTCTTGAAGCTTTCTTT. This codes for CASSSSPLEAFF.

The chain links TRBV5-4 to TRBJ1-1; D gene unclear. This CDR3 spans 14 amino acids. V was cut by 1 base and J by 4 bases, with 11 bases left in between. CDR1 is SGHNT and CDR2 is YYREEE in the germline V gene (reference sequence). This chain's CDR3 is CASSLIIGSTEAFF. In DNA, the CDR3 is TGTGCCAGCAGCTTGATAATCGGGAGCACTGAAGCTTTCTTT.

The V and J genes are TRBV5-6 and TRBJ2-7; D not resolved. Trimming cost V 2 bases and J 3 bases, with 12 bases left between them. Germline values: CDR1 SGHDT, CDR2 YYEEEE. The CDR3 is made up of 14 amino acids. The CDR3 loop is CASSFSGLFYEQYF. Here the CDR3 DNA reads TGTGCCAGCAGCTTTTCCGGGCTGTTCTACGAGCAGTACTTC.

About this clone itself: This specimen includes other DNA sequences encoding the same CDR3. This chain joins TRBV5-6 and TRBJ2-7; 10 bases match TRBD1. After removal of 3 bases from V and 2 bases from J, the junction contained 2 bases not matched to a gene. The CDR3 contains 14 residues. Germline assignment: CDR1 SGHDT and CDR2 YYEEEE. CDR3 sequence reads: CASSYGQGAYEQYF. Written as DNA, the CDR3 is TGTGCCAGCAGCTACGGACAGGGGGCCTACGAGCAGTACTTC. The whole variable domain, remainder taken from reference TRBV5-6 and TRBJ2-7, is DAGVTQSPTHLIKTRGQQVTLRCSPKSGHDTVSWYQQALGQGPQFIFQYYEEEERQRGNFPDRFSGHQFPNYSSELNVNALLLGDSALYLCASSYGQGAYEQYFGPGTRLTVT.

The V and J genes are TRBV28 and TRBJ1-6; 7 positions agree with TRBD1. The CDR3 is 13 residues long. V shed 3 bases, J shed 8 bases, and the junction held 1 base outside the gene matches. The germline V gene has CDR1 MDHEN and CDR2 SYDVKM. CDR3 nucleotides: TGTGCCAGCAGTTTTACAGGGGATTCACCCCTCCACTTT. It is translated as CASSFTGDSPLHF.

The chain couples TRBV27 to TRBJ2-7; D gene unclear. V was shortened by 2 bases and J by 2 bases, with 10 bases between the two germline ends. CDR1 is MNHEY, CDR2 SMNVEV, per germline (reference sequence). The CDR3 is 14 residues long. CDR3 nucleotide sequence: TGTGCCAGCAGTTTACAGGCCAGCCCCTACGAGCAGTACTTC. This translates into CASSLQASPYEQYF.

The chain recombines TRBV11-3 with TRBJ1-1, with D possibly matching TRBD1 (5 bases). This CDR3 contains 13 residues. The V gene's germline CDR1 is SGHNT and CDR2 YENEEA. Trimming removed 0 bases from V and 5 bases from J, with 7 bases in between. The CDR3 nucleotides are TGTGCCAGCAGCTTAGATGGGGGGACTGAAGCTTTCTTT. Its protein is CASSLDGGTEAFF.

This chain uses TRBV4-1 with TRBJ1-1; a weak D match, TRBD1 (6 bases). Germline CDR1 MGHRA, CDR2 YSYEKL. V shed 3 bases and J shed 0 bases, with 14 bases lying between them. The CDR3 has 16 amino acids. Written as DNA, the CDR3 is TGCGCCAGCAGCCAGGGGGTAGGGGGGTTGAACACTGAAGCTTTCTTT. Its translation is CASSQGVGGLNTEAFF.

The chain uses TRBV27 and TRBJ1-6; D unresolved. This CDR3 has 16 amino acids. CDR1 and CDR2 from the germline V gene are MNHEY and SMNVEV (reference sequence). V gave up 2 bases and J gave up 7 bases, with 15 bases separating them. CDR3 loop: CASSLLLGVGNSPLHF. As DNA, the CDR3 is TGTGCCAGCAGTTTACTTCTCGGGGTTGGGAATTCACCCCTCCACTTT.

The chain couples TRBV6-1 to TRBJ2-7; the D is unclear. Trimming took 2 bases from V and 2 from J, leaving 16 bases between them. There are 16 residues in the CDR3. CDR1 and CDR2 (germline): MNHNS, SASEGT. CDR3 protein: CASSEFIRVLPYEQYF. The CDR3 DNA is TGTGCCAGCAGTGAATTTATCCGGGTCCTACCCTACGAGCAGTACTTC.

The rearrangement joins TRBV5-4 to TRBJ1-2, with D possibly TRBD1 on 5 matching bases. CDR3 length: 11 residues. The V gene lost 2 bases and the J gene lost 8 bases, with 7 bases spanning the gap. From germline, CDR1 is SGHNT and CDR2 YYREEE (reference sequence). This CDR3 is CASSFRDGYTF. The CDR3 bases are TGTGCCAGCAGCTTCCGGGACGGCTACACCTTC.

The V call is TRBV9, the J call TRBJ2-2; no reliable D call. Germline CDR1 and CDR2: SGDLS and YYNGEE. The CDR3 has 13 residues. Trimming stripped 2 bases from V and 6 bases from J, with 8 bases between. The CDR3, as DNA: TGTGCCAGCAGCGTCGACACCGCCGGGGAGCTGTTTTTT. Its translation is CASSVDTAGELFF.

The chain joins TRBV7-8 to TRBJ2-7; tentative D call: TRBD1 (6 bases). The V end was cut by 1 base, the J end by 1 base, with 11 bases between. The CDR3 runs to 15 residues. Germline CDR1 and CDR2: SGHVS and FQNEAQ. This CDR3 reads CASSLVGAGSYEQYF. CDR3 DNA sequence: TGTGCCAGCAGCTTAGTGGGGGCCGGGTCCTACGAGCAGTACTTC.

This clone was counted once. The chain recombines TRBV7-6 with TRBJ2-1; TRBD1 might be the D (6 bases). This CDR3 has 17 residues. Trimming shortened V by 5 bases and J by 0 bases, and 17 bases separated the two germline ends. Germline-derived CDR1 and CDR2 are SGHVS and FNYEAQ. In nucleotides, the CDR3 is TGTGCCAGCAGCGGGCCGACAGGCTTTAGCTCCTACAATGAGCAGTTCTTC. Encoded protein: CASSGPTGFSSYNEQFF.

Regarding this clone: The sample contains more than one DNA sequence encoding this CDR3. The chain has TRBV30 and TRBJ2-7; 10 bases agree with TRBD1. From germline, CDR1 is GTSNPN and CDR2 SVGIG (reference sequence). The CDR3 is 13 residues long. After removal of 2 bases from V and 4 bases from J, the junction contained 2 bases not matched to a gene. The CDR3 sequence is CAWSSGQGYEQYF. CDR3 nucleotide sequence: TGTGCCTGGAGTTCGGGACAGGGGTACGAGCAGTACTTC. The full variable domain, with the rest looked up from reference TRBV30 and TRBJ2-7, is SQTIHQWPATLVQPVGSPLSLECTVEGTSNPNLYWYRQAAGRGLQLLFYSVGIGQISSEVPQNLSASRPQDRQFILSSKKLLLSDSGFYLCAWSSGQGYEQYFGPGTRLTVT.

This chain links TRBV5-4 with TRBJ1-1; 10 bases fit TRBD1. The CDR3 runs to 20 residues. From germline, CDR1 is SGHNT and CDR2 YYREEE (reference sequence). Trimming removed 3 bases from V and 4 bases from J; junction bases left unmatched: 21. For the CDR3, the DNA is TGTGCCAGCAGCTCTTTAACGATTTCCGGGACAGGGGACCGGGGCACTGAAGCTTTCTTT. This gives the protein CASSSLTISGTGDRGTEAFF.

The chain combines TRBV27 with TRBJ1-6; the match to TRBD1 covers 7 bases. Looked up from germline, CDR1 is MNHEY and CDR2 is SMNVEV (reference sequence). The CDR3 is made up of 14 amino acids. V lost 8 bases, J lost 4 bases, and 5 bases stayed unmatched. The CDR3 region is CASRGQAYNSPLHF. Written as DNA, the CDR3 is TGTGCCAGCCGCGGACAGGCTTATAATTCACCCCTCCACTTT.

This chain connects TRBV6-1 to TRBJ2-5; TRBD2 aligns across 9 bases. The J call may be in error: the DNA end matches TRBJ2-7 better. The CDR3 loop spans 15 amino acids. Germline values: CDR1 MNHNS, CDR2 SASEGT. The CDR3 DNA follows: TGTGCCAGCAGTGAGTATATAGCGGGGGACTACGAGCAGTACTTC. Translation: CASSEYIAGDYEQYF.

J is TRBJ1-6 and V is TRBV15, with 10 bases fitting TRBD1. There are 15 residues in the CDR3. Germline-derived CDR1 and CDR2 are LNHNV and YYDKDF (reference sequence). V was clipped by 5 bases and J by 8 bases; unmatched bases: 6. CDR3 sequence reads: CATSFGTGVHSPLHF. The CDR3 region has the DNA TGTGCCACCAGCTTTGGGACAGGGGTTCATTCACCCCTCCACTTT.

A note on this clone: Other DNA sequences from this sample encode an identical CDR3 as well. The CDR3 DNA reads as TGTGCCAGCAGCTCCGGACCCTACGAGCAGTACTTC. It translates to CASSSGPYEQYF. V gene TRBV13 combines with J gene TRBJ2-7; D is ambiguous. The CDR3 runs 12 residues. Trimming pared 4 bases from V and 2 bases from J, leaving 6 bases between. In germline, CDR1 is PRHDT, CDR2 FYEKMQ (reference sequence).

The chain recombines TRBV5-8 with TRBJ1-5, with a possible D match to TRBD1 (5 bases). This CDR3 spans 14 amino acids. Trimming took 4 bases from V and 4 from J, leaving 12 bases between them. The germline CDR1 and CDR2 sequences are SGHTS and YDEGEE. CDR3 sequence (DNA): TGTGCCAGCAGCCCCGGGACGGATAATCAGCCCCAGCATTTT. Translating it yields CASSPGTDNQPQHF. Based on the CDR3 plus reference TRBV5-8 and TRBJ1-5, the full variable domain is EAGVTQSPTHLIKTRGQQATLRCSPISGHTSVYWYQQALGLGLQFLLWYDEGEERNRGNFPPRFSGRQFPNYSSELNVNALELEDSALYLCASSPGTDNQPQHFGDGTRLSIL.

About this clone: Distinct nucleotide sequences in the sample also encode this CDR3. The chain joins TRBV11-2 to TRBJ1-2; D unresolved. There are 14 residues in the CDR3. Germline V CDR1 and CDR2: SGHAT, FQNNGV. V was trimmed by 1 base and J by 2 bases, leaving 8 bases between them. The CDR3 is CASSLGAGNYGYTF. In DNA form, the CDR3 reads TGTGCCAGCAGCTTAGGGGCCGGAAACTATGGCTACACCTTC.

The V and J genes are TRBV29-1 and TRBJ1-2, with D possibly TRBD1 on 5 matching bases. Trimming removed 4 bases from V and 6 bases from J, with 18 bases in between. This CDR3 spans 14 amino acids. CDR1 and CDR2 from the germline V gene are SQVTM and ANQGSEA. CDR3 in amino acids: CSVVKDLDTNGYTF. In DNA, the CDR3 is TGCAGCGTTGTTAAGGATTTGGACACGAATGGCTACACCTTC.

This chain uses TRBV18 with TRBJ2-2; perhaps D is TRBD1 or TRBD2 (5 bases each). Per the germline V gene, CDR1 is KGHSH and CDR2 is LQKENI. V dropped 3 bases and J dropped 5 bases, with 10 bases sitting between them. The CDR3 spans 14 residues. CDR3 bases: TGTGCCAGCTCACCGGGACCCTATACCGGGGAGCTGTTTTTT. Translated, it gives CASSPGPYTGELFF. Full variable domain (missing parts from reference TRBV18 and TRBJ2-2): NAGVMQNPRHLVRRRGQEARLRCSPMKGHSHVYWYRQLPEEGLKFMVYLQKENIIDESGMPKERFSAEFPKEGPSILRIQQVVRGDSAAYFCASSPGPYTGELFFGEGSRLTVL.

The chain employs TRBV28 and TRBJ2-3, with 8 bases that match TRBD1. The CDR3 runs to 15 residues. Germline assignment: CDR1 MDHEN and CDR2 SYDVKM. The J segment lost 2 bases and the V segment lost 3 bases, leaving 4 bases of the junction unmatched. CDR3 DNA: TGTGCCAGCAGTTTGGAGACAGGGGCCACAGATACGCAGTATTTT. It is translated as CASSLETGATDTQYF.